The rows below give T cell receptor delta chains drawn from one sample of a study of γδ T cells in repeated Plasmodium falciparum infection. TCRdb repeated clone calling on the multiplex PCR reads with CATT. In the table there are tens of thousands of delta-chain clones, 1.6% of which are singletons. The sample was gamma-delta T cells from blood. The receptor source for this set is a pool of human donors (malaria-infected and uninfected, not separated). Each CDR3 is given with its conserved first and last residue. The order of the fields is CDR3 protein, CDR3 DNA, J gene, D gene, V gene, clone size. The D gene is left open where the match is weak. Clone size is not always given. Where it is, it says once, few, many or a class for expanded clones.

CDR3 protein: CALGEGPTPPLPTDKLIF
CDR3 DNA: TGTGCTCTTGGGGAGGGTCCTACACCGCCCCTCCCGACCGATAAACTCATCTTT
J gene: TRDJ1
D gene: .
V gene: TRDV1
clone size: medium-sized

CDR3 protein: CAPVGADEWGADKLIF
CDR3 DNA: TGTGCTCCTGTGGGGGCGGACGAGTGGGGAGCTGATAAACTCATCTTT
J gene: TRDJ1
D gene: .
V gene: TRDV1
clone size: few

CDR3 protein: CALGELGLFTGGYDTDKLIF
CDR3 DNA: TGTGCTCTTGGGGAACTAGGTCTCTTTACTGGGGGATACGACACCGATAAACTCATCTTT
J gene: TRDJ1
D gene: TRDD3
V gene: TRDV1
clone size: many

CDR3 protein: CALGDRHSVRGKVGRVKLIF
CDR3 DNA: TGTGCTCTTGGGGATCGGCATAGCGTCCGAGGGAAGGTGGGGAGAGTTAAACTCATCTTT
J gene: TRDJ1
D gene: .
V gene: TRDV1
clone size: medium-sized

CDR3 protein: CACDGLGDTGDKLIF
CDR3 DNA: TGTGCCTGTGACGGACTGGGGGATACCGGCGATAAACTCATCTTT
J gene: TRDJ1
D gene: TRDD3
V gene: TRDV2
clone size: many

CDR3 protein: CALREKEPYYGELGDTQADKLIF
CDR3 DNA: TGTGCTCTTAGGGAAAAGGAACCCTACTACGGGGAACTGGGGGATACGCAAGCCGATAAACTCATCTTT
J gene: TRDJ1
D gene: TRDD3
V gene: TRDV1
clone size: .

CDR3 protein: CACRTGARRVIF
CDR3 DNA: TGTGCCTGTCGGACTGGGGCCCGTCGGGTCATCTTT
J gene: TRDJ1
D gene: TRDD3
V gene: TRDV2
clone size: medium-sized

CDR3 protein: CALGVLLSHPLLGDPYTDKLIF
CDR3 DNA: TGTGCTCTTGGGGTCCTACTTTCCCACCCTTTACTGGGGGACCCGTACACCGATAAACTCATCTTT
J gene: TRDJ1
D gene: TRDD3
V gene: TRDV1
clone size: many

CDR3 protein: CAFPSLPSVLELSHKLIF
CDR3 DNA: TGTGCCTTCCCTTCTTTACCCTCGGTACTGGAATTGTCGCATAAACTCATCTTT
J gene: TRDJ1
D gene: .
V gene: TRDV3
clone size: medium-sized

CDR3 protein: CALTPSRWGYAGDKLIF
CDR3 DNA: TGTGCTCTGACACCCAGTAGATGGGGATACGCGGGCGATAAACTCATCTTT
J gene: TRDJ1
D gene: TRDD3
V gene: TRDV1
clone size: .

CDR3 protein: CAARLPPPVLGDTNDKLIF
CDR3 DNA: TGTGCAGCAAGACTTCCCCCTCCTGTACTGGGGGATACTAACGATAAACTCATCTTT
J gene: TRDJ1
D gene: TRDD3
V gene: TRAV29/DV5
clone size: many

CDR3 protein: CALGGFAFLRFTGDYTDKLIF
CDR3 DNA: TGTGCTCTTGGGGGGTTCGCCTTCCTACGATTTACTGGGGACTATACCGATAAACTCATCTTT
J gene: TRDJ1
D gene: TRDD2
V gene: TRDV1
clone size: medium-sized

CDR3 protein: CALGEIRRVWAQLNQDGKLIF
CDR3 DNA: TGTGCTCTTGGGGAAATTCGACGAGTCTGGGCACAACTAAACCAGGACGGTAAACTCATCTTT
J gene: TRDJ1
D gene: .
V gene: TRDV1
clone size: many

CDR3 protein: CALGGKGRARTGGQNTDKLIF
CDR3 DNA: TGTGCTCTTGGGGGAAAGGGCCGGGCCCGTACTGGGGGACAAAACACCGATAAACTAATCTTT
J gene: TRDJ1
D gene: TRDD3
V gene: TRDV1
clone size: many

CDR3 protein: CALGELVFRRRDTVPSHTDKLIF
CDR3 DNA: TGTGCTCTTGGGGAACTAGTTTTCCGAAGACGAGACACCGTTCCATCACACACCGATAAACTCATCTTT
J gene: TRDJ1
D gene: .
V gene: TRDV1
clone size: many

CDR3 protein: CALGEPFPPLGDSRKLIF
CDR3 DNA: TGTGCTCTTGGGGAGCCATTCCCACCTCTGGGGGACTCCCGTAAACTCATCTTT
J gene: TRDJ1
D gene: TRDD3
V gene: TRDV1
clone size: many

CDR3 protein: CALGGAMPSGYTDKLIF
CDR3 DNA: TGTGCTCTCGGGGGGGCCATGCCGAGCGGGTACACCGATAAACTCATCTTT
J gene: TRDJ1
D gene: .
V gene: TRDV1
clone size: medium-sized

CDR3 protein: CACFPLGDYTDKLIF
CDR3 DNA: TGTGCCTGTTTTCCACTGGGGGATTACACCGATAAACTCATCTTT
J gene: TRDJ1
D gene: TRDD3
V gene: TRDV2
clone size: many

CDR3 protein: CALGGVEGDITDKLIF
CDR3 DNA: TGTGCTCTTGGGGGCGTAGAGGGGGATATCACCGATAAACTCATCTTT
J gene: TRDJ1
D gene: TRDD3
V gene: TRDV1
clone size: many